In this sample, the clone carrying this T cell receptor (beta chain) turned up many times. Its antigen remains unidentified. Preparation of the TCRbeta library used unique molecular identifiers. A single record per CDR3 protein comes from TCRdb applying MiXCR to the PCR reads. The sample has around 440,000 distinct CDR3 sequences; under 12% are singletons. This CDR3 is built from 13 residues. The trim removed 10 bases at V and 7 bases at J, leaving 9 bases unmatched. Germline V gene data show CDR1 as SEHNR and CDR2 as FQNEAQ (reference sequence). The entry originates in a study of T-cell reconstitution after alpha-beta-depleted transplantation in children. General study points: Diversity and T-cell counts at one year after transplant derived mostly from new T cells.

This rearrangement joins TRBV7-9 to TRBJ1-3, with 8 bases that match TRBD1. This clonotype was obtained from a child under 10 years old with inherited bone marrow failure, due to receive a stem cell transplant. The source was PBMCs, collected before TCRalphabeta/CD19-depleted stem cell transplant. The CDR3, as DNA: TGTGCCACCGGACAGGGAATAGGCAACACCATATATTTT. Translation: CATGQGIGNTIYF.